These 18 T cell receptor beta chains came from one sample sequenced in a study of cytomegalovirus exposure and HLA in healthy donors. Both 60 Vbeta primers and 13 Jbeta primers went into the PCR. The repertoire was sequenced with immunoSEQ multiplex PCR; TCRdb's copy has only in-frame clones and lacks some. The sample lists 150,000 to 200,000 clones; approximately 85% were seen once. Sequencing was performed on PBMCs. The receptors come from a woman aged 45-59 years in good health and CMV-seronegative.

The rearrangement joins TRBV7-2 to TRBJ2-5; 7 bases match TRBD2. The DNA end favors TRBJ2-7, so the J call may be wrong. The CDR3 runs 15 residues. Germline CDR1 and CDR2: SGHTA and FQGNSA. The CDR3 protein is CASSWGRTSSYEQYF. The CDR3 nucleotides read TGTGCCAGCAGCTGGGGCCGGACTAGCTCCTACGAGCAGTACTTC.

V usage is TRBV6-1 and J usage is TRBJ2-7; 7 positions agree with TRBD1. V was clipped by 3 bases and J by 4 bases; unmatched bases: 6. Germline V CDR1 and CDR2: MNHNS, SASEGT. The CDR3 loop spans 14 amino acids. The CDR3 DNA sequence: TGTGCCAGCAGTGAGACAGGGAAGAGGTACGAGCAGTACTTC. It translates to CASSETGKRYEQYF.

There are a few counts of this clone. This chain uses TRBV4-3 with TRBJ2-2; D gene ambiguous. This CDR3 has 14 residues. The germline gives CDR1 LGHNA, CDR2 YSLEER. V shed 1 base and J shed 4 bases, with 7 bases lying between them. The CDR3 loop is CASSQGLPTGELFF. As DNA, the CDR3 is TGCGCCAGCAGCCAAGGACTTCCCACCGGGGAGCTGTTTTTT.

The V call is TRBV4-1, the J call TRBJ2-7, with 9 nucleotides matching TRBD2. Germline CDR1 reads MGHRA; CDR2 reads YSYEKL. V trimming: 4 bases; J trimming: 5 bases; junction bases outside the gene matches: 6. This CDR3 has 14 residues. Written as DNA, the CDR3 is TGCGCCAGCAGCCCAGCGGGAGGAGGAAACGAGCAGTACTTC. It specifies CASSPAGGGNEQYF.

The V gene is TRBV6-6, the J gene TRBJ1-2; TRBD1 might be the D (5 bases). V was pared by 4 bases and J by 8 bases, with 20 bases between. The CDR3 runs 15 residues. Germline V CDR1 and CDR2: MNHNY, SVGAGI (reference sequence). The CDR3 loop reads CASSSDRGGVEGYTF. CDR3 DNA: TGTGCCAGCAGTTCCGACCGAGGAGGGGTAGAAGGCTACACCTTC.

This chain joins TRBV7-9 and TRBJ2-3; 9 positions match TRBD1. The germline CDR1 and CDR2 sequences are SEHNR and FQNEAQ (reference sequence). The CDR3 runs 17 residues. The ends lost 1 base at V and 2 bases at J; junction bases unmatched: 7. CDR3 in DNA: TGTGCCAGCAGCTTAGGGGTACAGGGGGCCATCACAGATACGCAGTATTTT. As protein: CASSLGVQGAITDTQYF.

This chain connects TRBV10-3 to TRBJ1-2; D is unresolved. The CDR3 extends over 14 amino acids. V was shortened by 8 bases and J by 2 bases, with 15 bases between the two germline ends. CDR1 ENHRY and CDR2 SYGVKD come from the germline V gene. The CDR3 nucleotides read TGTGCCATCCACGCACAGTCTGCCAACTATGGCTACACCTTC. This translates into CAIHAQSANYGYTF.

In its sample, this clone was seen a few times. The CDR3 DNA reads as TGTGCCAGCAGCCCAACAGGGATCCTCCTCTATGGCTACACCTTC. Protein product: CASSPTGILLYGYTF. The chain couples TRBV28 to TRBJ1-2; possible D gene TRBD1, 6 bases. V lost 6 bases and J lost 4, with 18 bases in between. Per the germline V gene, CDR1 is MDHEN and CDR2 is SYDVKM. CDR3 length: 15 residues.

The CDR3 DNA sequence: TGCGCCAGCAGCTTGGCCTGGGACTCGGCAGAGGGTTACGAGCAGTACTTC. Translated, it gives CASSLAWDSAEGYEQYF. The chain uses TRBV5-1 and TRBJ2-7; tentative D call: TRBD2 (6 bases). The germline gives CDR1 SGHRS, CDR2 YFSETQ. Trimming pared 0 bases from V and 4 bases from J, leaving 20 bases between. The CDR3 covers 17 residues. Drawing the rest from reference TRBV5-1 and TRBJ2-7, the complete variable domain is KAGVTQTPRYLIKTRGQQVTLSCSPISGHRSVSWYQQTPGQGLQFLFEYFSETQRNKGNFPGRFSGRQFSNSRSEMNVSTLELGDSALYLCASSLAWDSAEGYEQYFGPGTRLTVT.

Here the CDR3 DNA reads TGCGCCAGCAGCCAAGATCATGTCGGTGAAGCTTTCTTT. Translated: CASSQDHVGEAFF. The chain links TRBV4-3 to TRBJ1-1; D gene ambiguous. The CDR3 has 13 residues. From germline, CDR1 is LGHNA and CDR2 YSLEER. The germline V and J ends were trimmed by 0 bases and 7 bases, with 9 bases remaining between them.

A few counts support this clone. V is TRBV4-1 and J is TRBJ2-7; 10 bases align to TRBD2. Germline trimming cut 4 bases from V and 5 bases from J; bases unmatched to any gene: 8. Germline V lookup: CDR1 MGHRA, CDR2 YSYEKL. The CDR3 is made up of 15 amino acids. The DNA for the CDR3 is TGCGCCAGCAGCCCTAGCGGGAGCAGGGGCAACGAGCAGTACTTC. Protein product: CASSPSGSRGNEQYF.

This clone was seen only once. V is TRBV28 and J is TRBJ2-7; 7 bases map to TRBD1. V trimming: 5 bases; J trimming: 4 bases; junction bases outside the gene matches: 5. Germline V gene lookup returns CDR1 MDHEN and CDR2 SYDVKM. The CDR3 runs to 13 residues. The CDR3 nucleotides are TGTGCCAGCAGTACCCCGGACAGGTACGAGCAGTACTTC. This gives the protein CASSTPDRYEQYF. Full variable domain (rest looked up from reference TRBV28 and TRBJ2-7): DVKVTQSSRYLVKRTGEKVFLECVQDMDHENMFWYRQDPGLGLRLIYFSYDVKMKEKGDIPEGYSVSREKKERFSLILESASTNQTSMYLCASSTPDRYEQYFGPGTRLTVT.

CDR3 coding DNA: TGTGCCAGCAGCTTACAGGAGGGCCTGGGGGAGACCCAGTACTTC. Its translation: CASSLQEGLGETQYF. The chain has TRBV7-2 and TRBJ2-5, with a tentative D call TRBD2 (6 bases). With 2 bases removed from V and 5 bases from J, the gap between germline ends came to 15 bases. This CDR3 spans 15 amino acids. Per the germline V gene, CDR1 is SGHTA and CDR2 is FQGNSA.

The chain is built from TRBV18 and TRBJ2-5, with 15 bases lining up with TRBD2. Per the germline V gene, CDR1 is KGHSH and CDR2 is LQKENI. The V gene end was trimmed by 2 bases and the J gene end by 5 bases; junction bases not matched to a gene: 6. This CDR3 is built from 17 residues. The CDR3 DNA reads TGTGCCAGCTCACCAGGACTAGCGGGAGGGCCCCGGGAGACCCAGTACTTC. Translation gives CASSPGLAGGPRETQYF.

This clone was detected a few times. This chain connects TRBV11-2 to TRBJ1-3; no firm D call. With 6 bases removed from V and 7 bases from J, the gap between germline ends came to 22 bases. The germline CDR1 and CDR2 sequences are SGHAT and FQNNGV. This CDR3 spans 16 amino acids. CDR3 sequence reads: CASSPILRSAWNTIYF. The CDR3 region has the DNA TGTGCCAGCAGTCCTATCCTGAGGAGTGCTTGGAACACCATATATTTT.

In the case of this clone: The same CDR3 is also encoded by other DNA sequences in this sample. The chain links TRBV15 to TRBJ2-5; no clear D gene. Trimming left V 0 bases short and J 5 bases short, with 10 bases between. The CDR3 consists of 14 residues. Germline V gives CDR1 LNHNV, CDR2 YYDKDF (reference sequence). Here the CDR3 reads CATSRDRARETQYF. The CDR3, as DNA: TGTGCCACCAGCAGAGATAGAGCCCGGGAGACCCAGTACTTC. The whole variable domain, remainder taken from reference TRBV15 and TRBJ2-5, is DAMVIQNPRYQVTQFGKPVTLSCSQTLNHNVMYWYQQKSSQAPKLLFHYYDKDFNNEADTPDNFQSRRPNTSFCFLDIRSPGLGDTAMYLCATSRDRARETQYFGPGTRLLVL.

CDR3 protein: CASNKGWTSGRNEQFF. DNA of the CDR3: TGTGCCAGTAACAAAGGATGGACTAGCGGGAGGAATGAGCAGTTCTTC. The gene calls are TRBV19 and TRBJ2-1; 14 nucleotides align to TRBD2. Germline V lookup: CDR1 LNHDA, CDR2 SQIVND (reference sequence). CDR3 length equals 16 residues. The J segment lost 7 bases and the V segment lost 7 bases, leaving 9 bases of the junction unmatched.

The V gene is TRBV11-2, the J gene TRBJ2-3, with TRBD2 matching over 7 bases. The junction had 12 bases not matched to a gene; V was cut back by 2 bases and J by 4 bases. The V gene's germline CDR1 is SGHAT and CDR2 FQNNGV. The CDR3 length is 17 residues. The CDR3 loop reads CASSLKGAGLLPDTQYF. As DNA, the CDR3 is TGTGCCAGCAGCTTAAAGGGAGCGGGACTTCTACCAGATACGCAGTATTTT.